What follows are 32 T cell receptor beta chains derived from one specimen sequenced in a study of vaccination and CD4 T cells after COVID-19 (dated by TCRdb to the early 2020s). The treatment or condition label, as the study defines it: approximately nine-day PBMC culture with coronavirus spike peptide pools or control peptides (ViraFEST assay). Receptor libraries were prepared by PCR. Instrument on record: Illumina iSeq 100. DNA from cultured CD4+ T cells underwent TCR sequencing with the Oncomine TCR Beta short-read assay at the Johns Hopkins FTIC core. TCRdb passed the public sequencing reads through fastp at Q25 and MiXCR, retaining productive beta sequences. Each entry is one CDR3 protein sequence, shown with its most common DNA and genes. Recorded for this sample are 13,000 to 15,000 distinct CDR3 sequences; roughly 61% of them occurred a single time. The ten largest clones take up 11% to 15% of the sample.

Antigens of these TCRs are unknown. The sample was CD4+ T cells from blood, cultured in vitro. The receptors derive from a human donor who had recovered from COVID-19.

The V gene is TRBV29-1, the J gene TRBJ2-7; TRBD2 matches at 14 bases. The V gene end was trimmed by 3 bases and the J gene end by 4 bases; junction bases not matched to a gene: 8. This CDR3 comprises 16 residues. Germline-derived CDR1 and CDR2 are SQVTM and ANQGSEA. CDR3 nucleotides: TGCAGCGTTGAGGGGACTAGCGGGAGCCCCCGATACGAGCAGTACTTC. This translates into CSVEGTSGSPRYEQYF.

V gene TRBV7-2 combines with J gene TRBJ2-3; 8 bases agree with TRBD1. V shed 4 bases, J shed 4 bases, and the junction held 19 bases outside the gene matches. This CDR3 comprises 19 residues. CDR1 is SGHTA and CDR2 is FQGNSA in the germline V gene. The DNA for the CDR3 is TGTGCCAGCAGCTCCAATACCCCAATTGGACAGGGTAGTGCAGATACGCAGTATTTT. The encoded protein is CASSSNTPIGQGSADTQYF. Supplemented by reference TRBV7-2 and TRBJ2-3, the full variable domain reads GAGVSQSPSNKVTEKGKDVELRCDPISGHTALYWYRQSLGQGLEFLIYFQGNSAPDKSGLPSDRFSAERTGGSVSTLTIQRTQQEDSAVYLCASSSNTPIGQGSADTQYFGPGTRLTVL.

The chain carries TRBV20-1 and TRBJ1-1, with 11 bases fitting TRBD1. With 5 bases clipped from V and 6 bases from J, the junction kept 8 bases outside the gene matches. In germline, CDR1 is DFQATT, CDR2 SNEGSKA (reference sequence). CDR3 length equals 14 residues. The CDR3 protein is CSAPGRDRGSEAFF. The CDR3 bases are TGCAGTGCTCCCGGACGGGACAGGGGGTCTGAAGCTTTCTTT.

The chain joins TRBV6-2 or TRBV6-3 to TRBJ1-5; D not resolved. Trimming left V 9 bases short and J 6 bases short, with 12 bases between. The CDR3 loop spans 12 amino acids. Germline V gene sequence: CDR1 MNHEY, CDR2 SVGEGT. CDR3 protein: CASSRDSQPQHF. CDR3 sequence (DNA): TGTGCCAGTTCGAGGGATTCTCAGCCCCAGCATTTT.

This clonotype was counted between two and nine times. This rearrangement joins TRBV20-1 to TRBJ2-7, with 7 bases aligning to TRBD2. V shed 1 base, J shed 2 bases, and the junction held 2 bases outside the gene matches. The CDR3 sequence is 13 residues long. CDR1 is DFQATT and CDR2 is SNEGSKA in the germline V gene (reference sequence). The CDR3 DNA is TGCAGTGCTAGAGTGCGGGGGACCTACGAGCAGTACTTC. As protein: CSARVRGTYEQYF.

The CDR3 protein is CASSHDTENNEQFF. The CDR3 DNA reads TGTGCCAGCAGCCACGACACCGAAAACAATGAGCAGTTCTTC. The chain combines TRBV12-3 or TRBV12-4 with TRBJ2-1; D ambiguous. The CDR3 spans 14 residues. Trimming shortened V by 6 bases and J by 5 bases, and 14 bases separated the two germline ends.

This chain joins TRBV15 and TRBJ2-5; 10 nucleotides align to TRBD1. Trimming took 0 bases from V and 5 from J; bases not matched to a gene: 3. This CDR3 comprises 15 residues. The germline V gene has CDR1 LNHNV and CDR2 YYDKDF (reference sequence). The CDR3 DNA reads as TGTGCCACCAGCAGAGATCGGGGACAGGGGGAGACCCAGTACTTC. Its translation: CATSRDRGQGETQYF.

In this sample, this clonotype turned up a few times. This sequence joins TRBV6-1 and TRBJ2-5; TRBD2 aligns across 9 bases. Trimming at V came to 6 bases and at J to 8 bases, leaving 10 bases not matched to a gene. From germline, CDR1 is MNHNS and CDR2 SASEGT. CDR3 size: 14 residues. The CDR3 region is CASSEIAGVGTQYF. CDR3 in DNA: TGTGCCAGCAGCGAAATAGCGGGAGTTGGTACCCAGTACTTC.

The J gene is TRBJ2-1, the V gene TRBV14; the D gene is possibly TRBD2 (6 bases). This CDR3 comprises 17 residues. The germline V gene has CDR1 SGHDN and CDR2 FVKESK. Deletions cut 2 bases from V and 0 bases from J, with 14 bases between. The CDR3 DNA reads TGTGCCAGCAGCCAAACAAAGGACTACCGCTCCTACAATGAGCAGTTCTTC. The encoded protein is CASSQTKDYRSYNEQFF.

The rearrangement uses TRBV6-5 and TRBJ1-6; 10 bases line up with TRBD1. CDR1 is MNHEY and CDR2 is SVGAGI in the germline V gene. The J segment lost 6 bases and the V segment lost 4 bases, leaving 12 bases of the junction unmatched. This CDR3 contains 18 residues. The CDR3 bases are TGTGCCAGCAGTTTCACCGGGACAGGGGCTATGAGTAATTCACCCCTCCACTTT. It yields the protein CASSFTGTGAMSNSPLHF.

The chain employs TRBV30 and TRBJ1-6; D is unclear. V was shortened by 3 bases and J by 8 bases, with 8 bases between the two germline ends. This CDR3 comprises 12 residues. CDR1 GTSNPN and CDR2 SVGIG come from the germline V gene (reference sequence). CDR3 residues: CAWRDGYSPLHF. The CDR3 nucleotides are TGTGCCTGGAGGGACGGTTATTCACCCCTCCACTTT.

This rearrangement joins TRBV6-1 to TRBJ2-4, with TRBD2 as a possible D gene (7 bases). Trimming shortened V by 1 base and J by 8 bases, and 12 bases separated the two germline ends. Germline CDR1 is MNHNS and CDR2 is SASEGT. This CDR3 is 14 amino acids long. CDR3 loop: CASSEGGGGYIQYF. The CDR3 DNA reads TGTGCCAGCAGTGAAGGGGGGGGCGGGTACATTCAGTACTTC.

This clonotype has more than one count but fewer than ten. The J gene is TRBJ1-5, the V gene TRBV25-1, with 8 bases fitting TRBD1. The germline CDR1 and CDR2 sequences are MGHDK and SYGVNS. This CDR3 has 17 residues. Trimming removed 2 bases from V and 2 bases from J; junction bases left unmatched: 8. DNA of the CDR3: TGTGCCAGCAGTGAAAGAGGACAGGGTCCGGGCAATCAGCCCCAGCATTTT. It encodes CASSERGQGPGNQPQHF. Full variable domain (missing parts from reference TRBV25-1 and TRBJ1-5): EADIYQTPRYLVIGTGKKITLECSQTMGHDKMYWYQQDPGMELHLIHYSYGVNSTEKGDLSSESTVSRIRTEHFPLTLESARPSHTSQYLCASSERGQGPGNQPQHFGDGTRLSIL.

The rearrangement uses TRBV2 and TRBJ1-4; D is ambiguous. The CDR3 covers 15 residues. The germline gives CDR1 SNHLY, CDR2 FYNNEI. The V and J ends lost 4 bases and 2 bases respectively, with 11 bases between them. The CDR3 loop is CASSVGRATNEKLFF. CDR3 DNA sequence: TGTGCCAGCAGTGTTGGCCGTGCGACTAATGAAAAACTGTTTTTT.

The CDR3 region is CASSLRPLRRGSYEQYF. Written as DNA, the CDR3 is TGTGCCAGCAGTTTGAGGCCTTTGAGACGAGGTTCCTACGAGCAGTACTTC. V and J are TRBV28 and TRBJ2-7; D remains ambiguous. The V end was cut by 3 bases, the J end by 1 base, with 19 bases between. Germline loops: CDR1 MDHEN, CDR2 SYDVKM. CDR3 size: 17 residues.

The chain is built from TRBV12-3 or TRBV12-4 and TRBJ1-5; D ambiguous. The CDR3 length is 14 residues. With 5 bases removed from V and 8 bases from J, the gap between germline ends came to 16 bases. This CDR3 reads CASSERPDVKPQHF. The DNA for the CDR3 is TGTGCCAGCAGTGAGAGACCGGACGTTAAGCCCCAGCATTTT.

V is TRBV7-2 and J is TRBJ2-7; D might be TRBD1 or TRBD2, each matching 5 bases. The CDR3 contains 13 residues. V was clipped by 0 bases and J by 7 bases, with 10 bases between them. Germline-derived CDR1 and CDR2 are SGHTA and FQGNSA. The CDR3: CASSLAMGVEQYF. CDR3 bases: TGTGCCAGCAGCTTAGCGATGGGGGTGGAGCAGTACTTC. Full variable domain (rest looked up from reference TRBV7-2 and TRBJ2-7): GAGVSQSPSNKVTEKGKDVELRCDPISGHTALYWYRQSLGQGLEFLIYFQGNSAPDKSGLPSDRFSAERTGGSVSTLTIQRTQQEDSAVYLCASSLAMGVEQYFGPGTRLTVT.

The chain employs TRBV28 and TRBJ2-7, with D possibly being TRBD1 (6 bases). This CDR3 is built from 15 residues. Germline CDR1 and CDR2: MDHEN and SYDVKM. Trimming removed 6 bases at V and 1 base at J, with 16 bases between. CDR3 in amino acids: CASRLQGSGSYEQYF. The CDR3 bases are TGTGCCAGCAGATTACAGGGATCTGGATCCTACGAGCAGTACTTC.

The genes are TRBV28 and TRBJ2-5, with 8 bases that match TRBD2. The V gene's germline CDR1 is MDHEN and CDR2 SYDVKM. CDR3 length equals 14 residues. V dropped 10 bases and J dropped 5; count of bases not matched to a gene: 12. The CDR3 region has the DNA TGTGCCACCGGGGGGGGAGCCCCGCGGGAGACCCAGTACTTC. It yields the protein CATGGGAPRETQYF.

The chain employs TRBV27 and TRBJ2-3; D gene uncertain. The CDR3 covers 11 residues. Germline V gene lookup returns CDR1 MNHEY and CDR2 SMNVEV (reference sequence). Between the trimmed V and J ends, which lost 7 bases and 2 bases, there was a span of 4 bases. CDR3 sequence (DNA): TGTGCCAGCAAGTTCACAGATACGCAGTATTTT. Translation gives CASKFTDTQYF.

This clonotype has a handful of counts. The V gene is TRBV20-1, the J gene TRBJ2-1; D may be TRBD2 (6 bases). The CDR3 contains 14 residues. Trimming left V 4 bases short and J 4 bases short, with 14 bases between. Germline V lookup: CDR1 DFQATT, CDR2 SNEGSKA (reference sequence). The CDR3 DNA follows: TGCAGTGCTAAGGCGGGACTCCCATACAATGAGCAGTTCTTC. Protein product: CSAKAGLPYNEQFF.

V and J are TRBV7-3 and TRBJ2-3; D not resolved. The CDR3 totals 14 residues. V lost 2 bases and J lost 4, with 10 bases in between. Looked up from germline, CDR1 is SGHTA and CDR2 is FQGTGA. The CDR3 loop is CASSLGLGPDTQYF. For the CDR3, the DNA is TGTGCCAGCAGCTTAGGGTTGGGTCCAGATACGCAGTATTTT.

The chain joins TRBV28 to TRBJ2-1; D is unclear. This CDR3 is built from 13 residues. V was pared by 7 bases and J by 8 bases, with 15 bases between. In germline, CDR1 is MDHEN, CDR2 SYDVKM. CDR3 residues: CASNRDIGHEQFF. The DNA for the CDR3 is TGTGCCAGCAATAGAGACATAGGCCATGAGCAGTTCTTC.

This sequence joins TRBV6-1 and TRBJ2-1, with TRBD2 matching 7 bases. CDR3 length equals 16 residues. The germline CDR1 and CDR2 sequences are MNHNS and SASEGT. J gave up 2 bases and V 2 bases, and 6 bases lay outside the gene matches. CDR3 region: CASSEPGGRAYNEQFF. CDR3 DNA sequence: TGTGCCAGCAGTGAACCGGGGGGAAGAGCCTACAATGAGCAGTTCTTC.

Written as DNA, the CDR3 is TGTGCCAGCAGTCCAGGGAGTCAGCCCCAGCATTTT. Translation gives CASSPGSQPQHF. The rearrangement uses TRBV12-3 or TRBV12-4 and TRBJ1-5, with D tentatively TRBD1 (5 bases). V was shortened by 5 bases and J by 6 bases, with 8 bases between the two germline ends. The length of the CDR3 is 12 residues.

The sample holds one count of this clonotype. This chain uses TRBV6-5 with TRBJ2-7; no clear D gene. Trimming pared 6 bases from V and 1 base from J, leaving 13 bases between. The germline CDR1 and CDR2 sequences are MNHEY and SVGAGI. The CDR3 consists of 14 residues. The CDR3 DNA is TGTGCCAGCAGCCACTCGGGCAGTTCCTACGAGCAGTACTTC. This codes for CASSHSGSSYEQYF.

The chain is built from TRBV4-1 and TRBJ1-1, with 7 bases identical to TRBD1. Germline V CDR1 and CDR2: MGHRA, YSYEKL. The V segment lost 4 bases and the J segment 1 base; nucleotides outside the gene matches: 9. This CDR3 is 16 amino acids long. The CDR3 DNA sequence: TGCGCCAGCAGCCGAGTACAGGGACAGAGGAACACTGAAGCTTTCTTT. Protein: CASSRVQGQRNTEAFF.

The gene calls are TRBV28 and TRBJ1-2, with no clear D. CDR3 size: 13 residues. Germline V gene data show CDR1 as MDHEN and CDR2 as SYDVKM. V gave up 10 bases and J gave up 4 bases, with 16 bases separating them. In DNA, the CDR3 is TGTGCCACCAAGCTGCCGGGTGGCTATGGCTACACCTTC. This gives the protein CATKLPGGYGYTF.

The chain is built from TRBV20-1 and TRBJ1-1; D is ambiguous. CDR1 is DFQATT and CDR2 is SNEGSKA in the germline V gene (reference sequence). Trimming shortened V by 5 bases and J by 2 bases, and 15 bases separated the two germline ends. The CDR3 has 14 residues. Written as DNA, the CDR3 is TGCAGTGCTTCTTGGACCGGGGAAAACACTGAAGCTTTCTTT. It yields the protein CSASWTGENTEAFF.

The sample holds one count of this clonotype. The CDR3 sequence: CASSSRGLAGEVEQFF. As DNA, the CDR3 is TGTGCCAGCAGCTCCCGGGGACTAGCGGGAGAGGTTGAGCAGTTCTTC. The rearrangement links TRBV2 to TRBJ2-1; 14 bases are a match to TRBD2. Germline-derived CDR1 and CDR2 are SNHLY and FYNNEI. This CDR3 is built from 16 residues. V shed 6 bases, J shed 9 bases, and the junction held 10 bases outside the gene matches.

V gene TRBV7-8 combines with J gene TRBJ2-7; TRBD1 might be the D (6 bases). Germline V gene lookup returns CDR1 SGHVS and CDR2 FQNEAQ. Trimming cost V 0 bases and J 1 base, with 10 bases left between them. The CDR3 covers 15 residues. The CDR3 coding sequence is TGTGCCAGCAGCTTAGCAGCAGGGGTATCCTACGAGCAGTACTTC. The encoded protein is CASSLAAGVSYEQYF.

This chain joins TRBV27 and TRBJ1-1; D gene unclear. This CDR3 is 13 amino acids long. Germline lookup yields CDR1 MNHEY and CDR2 SMNVEV (reference sequence). V dropped 6 bases and J dropped 1 base, with 9 bases sitting between them. The CDR3 is CASRVAGNTEAFF. The CDR3 region has the DNA TGTGCCAGCAGGGTCGCAGGGAACACTGAAGCTTTCTTT.